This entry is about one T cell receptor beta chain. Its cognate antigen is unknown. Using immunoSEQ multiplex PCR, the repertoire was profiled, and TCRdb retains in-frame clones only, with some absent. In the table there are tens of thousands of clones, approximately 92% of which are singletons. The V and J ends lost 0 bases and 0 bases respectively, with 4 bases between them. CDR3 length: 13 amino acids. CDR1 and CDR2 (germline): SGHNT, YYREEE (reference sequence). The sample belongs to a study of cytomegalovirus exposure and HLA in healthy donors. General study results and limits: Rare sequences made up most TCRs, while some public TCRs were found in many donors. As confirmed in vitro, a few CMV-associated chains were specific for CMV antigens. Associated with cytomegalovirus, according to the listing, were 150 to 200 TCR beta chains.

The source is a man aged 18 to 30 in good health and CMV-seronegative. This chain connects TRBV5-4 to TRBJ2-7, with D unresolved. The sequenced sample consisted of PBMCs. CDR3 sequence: CASSLGASYEQYF. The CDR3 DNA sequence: TGTGCCAGCAGCTTGGGGGCCTCCTACGAGCAGTACTTC.